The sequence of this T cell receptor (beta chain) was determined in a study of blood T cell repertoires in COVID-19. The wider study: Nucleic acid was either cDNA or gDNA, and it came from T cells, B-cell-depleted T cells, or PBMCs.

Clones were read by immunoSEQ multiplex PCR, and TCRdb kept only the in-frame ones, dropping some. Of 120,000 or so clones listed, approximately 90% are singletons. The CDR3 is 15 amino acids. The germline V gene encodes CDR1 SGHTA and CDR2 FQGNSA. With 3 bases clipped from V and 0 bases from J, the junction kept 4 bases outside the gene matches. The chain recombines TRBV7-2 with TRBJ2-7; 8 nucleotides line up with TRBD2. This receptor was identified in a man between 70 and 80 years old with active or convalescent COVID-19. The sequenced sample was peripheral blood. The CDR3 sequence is CASSLERGISYEQYF. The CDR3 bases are TGTGCCAGCAGCTTGGAGCGGGGGATCTCCTACGAGCAGTACTTC.